Presented here are 5 T cell receptor beta chains from one specimen sequenced in a study of somatic mutations in cytotoxic T cells in rheumatoid arthritis (dated by TCRdb to the late 2010s). Library prep was done by the immunoSEQ multiplex PCR assay. In TCRdb, the immuneACCESS table is reduced to in-frame sequences with V and J assigned. These tables do not hold every clone; where another copy was compared, an unresolved V gene accounts for under half, and the others remain unexplained. The sample profile shows about 11,000 clones; 70% to 85% of them were found once. The ten largest clonotypes hold 7.5% to 9.5% of the sample. Sequenced: CD8+ T cells sorted from blood. The receptors stem from a woman aged 60-75 years with rheumatoid arthritis.

The chain is built from TRBV11-2 and TRBJ2-1, with 9 bases matching TRBD2. This CDR3 region has 15 residues. V was pared by 4 bases and J by 5 bases, with 6 bases of the junction left unmatched. Per germline, CDR1 SGHAT and CDR2 FQNNGV. The CDR3 here is CASSSIAGAHNEQFF. CDR3 bases: TGTGCCAGCAGCTCCATAGCGGGAGCCCACAATGAGCAGTTCTTC.

J is TRBJ1-4 and V is TRBV5-1; 10 nucleotides agree with TRBD1. CDR3 length: 16 amino acids. Germline values: CDR1 SGHRS, CDR2 YFSETQ. V lost 0 bases, J lost 6 bases, and 5 bases stayed unmatched. In DNA form, the CDR3 reads TGCGCCAGCAGCTTGGTGACAGGGGGCCGCGATGAAAAACTGTTTTTT. Protein sequence: CASSLVTGGRDEKLFF.

This sequence joins TRBV27 and TRBJ2-5; D call uncertain. This CDR3 region has 13 residues. The ends were cut back, 4 bases at V and 3 bases at J, with 9 bases in the middle. In germline, CDR1 is MNHEY, CDR2 SMNVEV (reference sequence). CDR3 sequence (DNA): TGTGCCAGCAGTTCTTATAACAAAGAGACCCAGTACTTC. It codes for CASSSYNKETQYF.

The chain is built from TRBV7-9 and TRBJ1-4; 8 bases are shared with TRBD1. The germline gives CDR1 SEHNR, CDR2 FQNEAQ (reference sequence). CDR3 length: 16 residues. V lost 2 bases and J lost 5; bases outside the gene matches: 7. The CDR3 nucleotides are TGTGCCAGCAGCTTAAGGGCAGGGGGCCGGAATGAAAAACTGTTTTTT. Encoded protein: CASSLRAGGRNEKLFF.

The chain is built from TRBV6-1 and TRBJ2-1, with 8 nucleotides matching TRBD2. The V segment lost 2 bases and the J segment 4 bases; nucleotides outside the gene matches: 4. Germline values: CDR1 MNHNS, CDR2 SASEGT. The CDR3 loop spans 15 amino acids. In nucleotides, the CDR3 is TGTGCCAGCAGTGAACGTAGCGGGATATACAATGAGCAGTTCTTC. Encoded protein: CASSERSGIYNEQFF.